Listed below are T cell receptor beta chains from one sample, sequenced in a study of blood T cell repertoires in COVID-19. Repertoires were generated with immunoSEQ multiplex PCR, while TCRdb's copy carries only in-frame clones and drops some. Of under 250,000 clones listed, approximately 91% are singletons. Sequencing used peripheral blood. The receptors shown here come from a woman aged 40 to 50 with acute or convalescent COVID-19. Both conserved end residues are part of each CDR3. The order of the fields is D gene, V gene, J gene, clone size, CDR3 protein, CDR3 DNA. A D gene is named only where the DNA matches it firmly. Size values are once, few and many counts, or a class for expanded clones, and some rows have none.

d_gene: TRBD1; v_gene: TRBV2; j_gene: TRBJ2-1; abundance: -; CDR3aa: CASSEAHRGNEQFF; CDR3nt: TGTGCCAGCAGTGAAGCTCACAGGGGTAATGAGCAGTTCTTC
d_gene: TRBD1; v_gene: TRBV18; j_gene: TRBJ2-5; abundance: -; CDR3aa: CASSPGTGPAETQYF; CDR3nt: TGTGCCAGCTCACCCGGGACAGGTCCCGCGGAGACCCAGTACTTC
d_gene: TRBD1; v_gene: TRBV5-5; j_gene: TRBJ2-3; abundance: -; CDR3aa: CASSGGQGSSTDTQYF; CDR3nt: TGTGCCAGCAGCGGAGGACAGGGTTCGAGCACAGATACGCAGTATTTT
d_gene: -; v_gene: TRBV4-1; j_gene: TRBJ2-1; abundance: -; CDR3aa: CASSQEPGQRAHNEQFF; CDR3nt: TGCGCCAGCAGCCAGGAGCCGGGACAGCGGGCCCACAATGAGCAGTTCTTC
d_gene: -; v_gene: TRBV10-3; j_gene: TRBJ1-3; abundance: few; CDR3aa: CAISPQGTSGNTIYF; CDR3nt: TGTGCCATCAGTCCACAGGGCACGTCTGGAAACACCATATATTTT
d_gene: TRBD2; v_gene: TRBV4-1; j_gene: TRBJ2-1; abundance: -; CDR3aa: CASSQGRGGYEQFF; CDR3nt: TGCGCCAGCAGCCAAGGGCGGGGGGGATATGAGCAGTTCTTC
d_gene: -; v_gene: TRBV7-9; j_gene: TRBJ1-2; abundance: -; CDR3aa: CASSLDPGVGYTF; CDR3nt: TGTGCCAGCAGCTTAGACCCGGGGGTCGGCTACACCTTC
d_gene: TRBD1; v_gene: TRBV5-1; j_gene: TRBJ2-6; abundance: -; CDR3aa: CASSPPPGQGFLSGANVLTF; CDR3nt: TGCGCCAGCAGCCCGCCCCCGGGACAGGGGTTTCTCTCTGGGGCCAACGTCCTGACTTTC
d_gene: TRBD2; v_gene: TRBV4-1; j_gene: TRBJ2-1; abundance: -; CDR3aa: CATKTSGGSYNEQFF; CDR3nt: TGCGCCACCAAAACCAGCGGGGGGTCTTACAATGAGCAGTTCTTC
d_gene: -; v_gene: TRBV18; j_gene: TRBJ1-1; abundance: -; CDR3aa: CASSSHRPGDNFF; CDR3nt: TGTGCCAGCTCGTCGCACCGCCCCGGGGATAATTTCTTT
d_gene: TRBD2; v_gene: TRBV5-4; j_gene: TRBJ2-5; abundance: -; CDR3aa: CASSRTSGEQETQYF; CDR3nt: TGTGCCAGCAGCCGGACTAGCGGAGAACAAGAGACCCAGTACTTC
d_gene: -; v_gene: TRBV2; j_gene: TRBJ1-5; abundance: -; CDR3aa: CASSSGGNQPQHF; CDR3nt: TGTGCCAGCAGCTCCGGGGGAAATCAGCCCCAGCATTTT
d_gene: TRBD1; v_gene: TRBV5-1; j_gene: TRBJ2-3; abundance: -; CDR3aa: CANSLGSTGDTQYF; CDR3nt: TGCGCCAACAGCTTGGGATCGACAGGGGATACGCAGTATTTT
d_gene: TRBD1; v_gene: TRBV5-1; j_gene: TRBJ1-1; abundance: -; CDR3aa: CASSAPQGASTEAFF; CDR3nt: TGCGCCAGCAGCGCACCGCAGGGGGCTAGCACTGAAGCTTTCTTT
d_gene: -; v_gene: TRBV5-5; j_gene: TRBJ2-6; abundance: -; CDR3aa: CASSFPSSGANVLTF; CDR3nt: TGTGCCAGCAGCTTTCCTAGCTCTGGGGCCAACGTCCTGACTTTC
d_gene: -; v_gene: TRBV5-4; j_gene: TRBJ1-2; abundance: -; CDR3aa: CASSQATGPMYGYTF; CDR3nt: TGTGCCAGCAGCCAGGCCACAGGGCCGATGTATGGCTACACCTTC
d_gene: TRBD1; v_gene: TRBV6-5; j_gene: TRBJ1-2; abundance: -; CDR3aa: CASSTPGTGDGYTF; CDR3nt: TGTGCCAGCAGTACACCCGGGACAGGGGATGGCTACACCTTC
d_gene: TRBD1; v_gene: TRBV5-1; j_gene: TRBJ2-3; abundance: -; CDR3aa: CASGTGSTDTQYF; CDR3nt: TGCGCCAGCGGGACAGGAAGCACAGATACGCAGTATTTT
d_gene: -; v_gene: TRBV5-8; j_gene: TRBJ1-2; abundance: -; CDR3aa: CASSQQGKPYGYTF; CDR3nt: TGTGCCAGCAGCCAACAGGGCAAACCCTATGGCTACACCTTC
d_gene: TRBD1; v_gene: TRBV19; j_gene: TRBJ2-2; abundance: -; CDR3aa: CASSILDRDTGELFF; CDR3nt: TGTGCCAGTAGTATTTTGGACAGGGACACCGGGGAGCTGTTTTTT
d_gene: TRBD2; v_gene: TRBV7-2; j_gene: TRBJ2-1; abundance: -; CDR3aa: CASSPGARGVNEQFF; CDR3nt: TGTGCCAGCAGCCCAGGCGCACGGGGGGTAAATGAGCAGTTCTTC
d_gene: TRBD1; v_gene: TRBV2; j_gene: TRBJ1-2; abundance: -; CDR3aa: CASSEARSGGRYGYTF; CDR3nt: TGTGCCAGCAGTGAAGCGCGGTCAGGGGGTCGCTATGGCTACACCTTC
d_gene: -; v_gene: TRBV2; j_gene: TRBJ1-2; abundance: -; CDR3aa: CASSEAEEGGYTF; CDR3nt: TGTGCCAGCAGTGAAGCGGAGGAAGGAGGCTACACCTTC
d_gene: TRBD1; v_gene: TRBV2; j_gene: TRBJ1-5; abundance: once; CDR3aa: CASSGQGGNQPQHF; CDR3nt: TGTGCCAGCAGTGGACAGGGAGGCAATCAGCCCCAGCATTTT
d_gene: TRBD2; v_gene: TRBV7-9; j_gene: TRBJ2-5; abundance: few; CDR3aa: CASSLLAGGRAKETQYF; CDR3nt: TGTGCCAGCAGCTTACTGGCGGGGGGAAGGGCAAAAGAGACCCAGTACTTC
d_gene: TRBD1; v_gene: TRBV11-3; j_gene: TRBJ2-3; abundance: few; CDR3aa: CASSPGTGRNTQYF; CDR3nt: TGTGCCAGCAGTCCCGGGACAGGGAGAAATACGCAGTATTTT
d_gene: -; v_gene: TRBV5-1; j_gene: TRBJ1-2; abundance: -; CDR3aa: CASSLGAAKVGYGYTF; CDR3nt: TGCGCCAGCAGCTTGGGGGCTGCAAAGGTTGGCTATGGCTACACCTTC